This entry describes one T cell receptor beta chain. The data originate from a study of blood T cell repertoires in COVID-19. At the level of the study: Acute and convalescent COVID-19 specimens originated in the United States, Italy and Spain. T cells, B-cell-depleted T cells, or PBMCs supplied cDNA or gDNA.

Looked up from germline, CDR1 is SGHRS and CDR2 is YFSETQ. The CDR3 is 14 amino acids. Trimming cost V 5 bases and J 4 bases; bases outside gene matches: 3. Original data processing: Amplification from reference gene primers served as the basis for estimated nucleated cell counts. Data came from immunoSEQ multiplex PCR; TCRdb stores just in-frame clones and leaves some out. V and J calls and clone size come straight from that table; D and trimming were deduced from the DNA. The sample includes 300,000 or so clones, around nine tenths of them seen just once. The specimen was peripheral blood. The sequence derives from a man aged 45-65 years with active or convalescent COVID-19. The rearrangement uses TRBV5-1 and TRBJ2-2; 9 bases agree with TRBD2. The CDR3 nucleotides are TGCGCCAGCAGTGGCGGGAGGGGCACCGGGGAGCTGTTTTTT. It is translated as CASSGGRGTGELFF.